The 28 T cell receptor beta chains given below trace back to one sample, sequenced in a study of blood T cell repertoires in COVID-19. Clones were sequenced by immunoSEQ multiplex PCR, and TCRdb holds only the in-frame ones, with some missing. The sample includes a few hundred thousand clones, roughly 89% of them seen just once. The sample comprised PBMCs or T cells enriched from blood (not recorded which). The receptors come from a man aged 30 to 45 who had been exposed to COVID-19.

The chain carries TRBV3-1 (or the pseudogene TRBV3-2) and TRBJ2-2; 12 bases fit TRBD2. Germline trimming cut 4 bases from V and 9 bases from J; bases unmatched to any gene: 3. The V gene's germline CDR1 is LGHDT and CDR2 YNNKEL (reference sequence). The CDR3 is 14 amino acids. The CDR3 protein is CASSPSGGVRELFF. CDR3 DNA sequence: TGTGCCAGCAGCCCTAGCGGGGGGGTCCGGGAGCTGTTTTTT.

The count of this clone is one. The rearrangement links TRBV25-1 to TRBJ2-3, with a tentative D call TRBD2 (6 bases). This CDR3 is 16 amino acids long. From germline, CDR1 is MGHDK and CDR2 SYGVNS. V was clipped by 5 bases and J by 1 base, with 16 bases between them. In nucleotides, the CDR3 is TGTGCCAGCAGTCCCCGTCGGGGGTTGGGCACAGATACGCAGTATTTT. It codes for CASSPRRGLGTDTQYF.

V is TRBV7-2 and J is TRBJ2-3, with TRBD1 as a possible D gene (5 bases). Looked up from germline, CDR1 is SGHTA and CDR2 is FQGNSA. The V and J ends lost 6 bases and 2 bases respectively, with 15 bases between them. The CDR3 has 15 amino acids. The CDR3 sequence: CASSYTGTYTDTQYF. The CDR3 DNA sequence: TGTGCCAGCAGTTATACAGGAACTTACACAGATACGCAGTATTTT.

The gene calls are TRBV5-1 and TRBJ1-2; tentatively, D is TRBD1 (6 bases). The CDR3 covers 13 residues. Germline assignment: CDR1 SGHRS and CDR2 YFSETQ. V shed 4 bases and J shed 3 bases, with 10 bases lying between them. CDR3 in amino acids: CASSIRQDYGYTF. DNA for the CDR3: TGCGCCAGCAGCATCCGACAGGACTATGGCTACACCTTC.

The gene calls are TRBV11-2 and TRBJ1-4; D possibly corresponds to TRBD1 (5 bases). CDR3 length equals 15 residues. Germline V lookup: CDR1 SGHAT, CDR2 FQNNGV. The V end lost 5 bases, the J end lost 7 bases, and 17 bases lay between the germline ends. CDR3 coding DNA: TGTGCCAGCAGCACACCCCGGGGGGTTGGTGAAAAACTGTTTTTT. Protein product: CASSTPRGVGEKLFF.

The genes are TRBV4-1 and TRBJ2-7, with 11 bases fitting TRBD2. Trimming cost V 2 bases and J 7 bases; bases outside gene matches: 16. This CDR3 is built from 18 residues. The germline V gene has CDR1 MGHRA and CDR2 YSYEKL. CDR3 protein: CASSQPGLAAVGVEEQYF. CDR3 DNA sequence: TGCGCCAGCAGCCAACCGGGACTAGCGGCTGTGGGGGTGGAAGAGCAGTACTTC.

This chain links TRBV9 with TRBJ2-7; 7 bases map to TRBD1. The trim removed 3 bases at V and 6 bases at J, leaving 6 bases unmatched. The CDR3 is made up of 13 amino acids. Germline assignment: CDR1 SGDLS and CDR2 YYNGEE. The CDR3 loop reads CASSAYRGSEQYF. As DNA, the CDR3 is TGTGCCAGCAGCGCCTACAGGGGTAGCGAGCAGTACTTC.

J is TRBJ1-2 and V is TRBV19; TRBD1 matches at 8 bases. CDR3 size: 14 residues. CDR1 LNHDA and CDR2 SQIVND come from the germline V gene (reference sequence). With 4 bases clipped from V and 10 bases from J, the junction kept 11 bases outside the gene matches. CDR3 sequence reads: CASSTSVGQGIYTF. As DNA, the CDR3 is TGTGCCAGTAGTACATCAGTCGGACAGGGAATCTACACCTTC.

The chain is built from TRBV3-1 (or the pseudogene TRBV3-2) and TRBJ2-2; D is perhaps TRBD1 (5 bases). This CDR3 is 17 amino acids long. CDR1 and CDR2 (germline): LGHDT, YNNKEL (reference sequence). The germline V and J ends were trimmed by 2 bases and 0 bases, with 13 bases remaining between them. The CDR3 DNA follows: TGTGCCAGCAGCCAAAGAGGAGCAGGGCCGAACACCGGGGAGCTGTTTTTT. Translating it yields CASSQRGAGPNTGELFF.

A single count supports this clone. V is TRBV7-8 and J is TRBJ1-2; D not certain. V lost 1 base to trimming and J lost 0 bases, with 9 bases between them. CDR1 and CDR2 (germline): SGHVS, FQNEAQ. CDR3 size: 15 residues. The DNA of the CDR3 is TGTGCCAGCAGCTTAGTACGGGAGACTAACTATGGCTACACCTTC. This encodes CASSLVRETNYGYTF.

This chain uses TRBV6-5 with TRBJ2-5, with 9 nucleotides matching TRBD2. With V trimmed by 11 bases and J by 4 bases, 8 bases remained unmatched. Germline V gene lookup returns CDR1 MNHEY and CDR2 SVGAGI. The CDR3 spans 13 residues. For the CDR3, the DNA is TGTGCCGCTCGCGGGGGGGTCGGAGAGACCCAGTACTTC. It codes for CAARGGVGETQYF.

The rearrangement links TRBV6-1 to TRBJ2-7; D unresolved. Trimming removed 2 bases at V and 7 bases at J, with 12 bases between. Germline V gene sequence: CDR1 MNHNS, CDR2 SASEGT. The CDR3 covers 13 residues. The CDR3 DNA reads TGTGCCAGCAGTGAATTTGGTCACGGGGAGCAGTACTTC. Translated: CASSEFGHGEQYF.

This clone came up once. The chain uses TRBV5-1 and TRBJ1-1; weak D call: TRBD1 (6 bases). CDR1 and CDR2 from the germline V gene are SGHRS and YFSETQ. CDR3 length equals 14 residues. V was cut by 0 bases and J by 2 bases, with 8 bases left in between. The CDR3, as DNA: TGCGCCAGCAGCTTGGGACAGGCCAACACTGAAGCTTTCTTT. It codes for CASSLGQANTEAFF.

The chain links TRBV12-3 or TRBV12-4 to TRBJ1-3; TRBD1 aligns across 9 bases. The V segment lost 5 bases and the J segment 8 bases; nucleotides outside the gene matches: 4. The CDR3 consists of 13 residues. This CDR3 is CASSPDRGDTIYF. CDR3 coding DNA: TGTGCCAGCAGTCCCGACAGGGGGGACACCATATATTTT.

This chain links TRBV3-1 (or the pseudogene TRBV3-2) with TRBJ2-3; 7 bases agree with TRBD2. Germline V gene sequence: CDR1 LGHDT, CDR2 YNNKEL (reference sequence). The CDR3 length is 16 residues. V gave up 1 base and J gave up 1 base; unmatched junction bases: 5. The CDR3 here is CASSQVLRGGTDTQYF. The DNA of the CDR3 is TGTGCCAGCAGCCAAGTTCTTCGGGGGGGCACAGATACGCAGTATTTT.

The CDR3 spells CASSSPGGITGELFF. The DNA for the CDR3 is TGTGCCAGCAGCTCACCAGGGGGAATCACCGGGGAGCTGTTTTTT. The chain joins TRBV7-2 to TRBJ2-2, with TRBD1 matching over 7 bases. In germline, CDR1 is SGHTA, CDR2 FQGNSA. V dropped 4 bases and J dropped 4; count of bases not matched to a gene: 6. This CDR3 contains 15 residues.

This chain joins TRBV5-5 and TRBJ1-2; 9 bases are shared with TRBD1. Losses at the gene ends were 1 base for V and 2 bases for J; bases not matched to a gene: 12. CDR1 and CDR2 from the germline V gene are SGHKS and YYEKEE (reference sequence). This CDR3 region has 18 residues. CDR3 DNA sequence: TGTGCCAGCAGCTTGACAGGGGGCATGCGACCAGAGAACTATGGCTACACCTTC. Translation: CASSLTGGMRPENYGYTF.

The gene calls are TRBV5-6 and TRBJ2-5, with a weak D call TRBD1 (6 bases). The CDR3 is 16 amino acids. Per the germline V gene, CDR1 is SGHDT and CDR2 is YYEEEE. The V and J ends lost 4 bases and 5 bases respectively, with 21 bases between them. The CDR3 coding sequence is TGTGCCAGCAGCGATAGGCAACAGGGTTCCCGTGAGACCCAGTACTTC. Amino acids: CASSDRQQGSRETQYF.

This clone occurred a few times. This CDR3 is CASSIGTTTDTQYF. CDR3 sequence (DNA): TGTGCCAGTAGTATAGGGACAACCACAGATACGCAGTATTTT. The chain links TRBV19 to TRBJ2-3; possible D gene TRBD1, 5 bases. The length of the CDR3 is 14 residues. Germline CDR1 reads LNHDA; CDR2 reads SQIVND (reference sequence). Trimming stripped 1 base from V and 2 bases from J, with 7 bases between.

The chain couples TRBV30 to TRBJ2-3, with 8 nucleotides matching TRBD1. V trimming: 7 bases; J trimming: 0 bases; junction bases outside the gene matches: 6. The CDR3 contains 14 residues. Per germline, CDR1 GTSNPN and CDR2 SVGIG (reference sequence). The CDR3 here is CASRTGISTDTQYF. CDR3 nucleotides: TGTGCCTCGCGGACAGGGATTAGCACAGATACGCAGTATTTT.

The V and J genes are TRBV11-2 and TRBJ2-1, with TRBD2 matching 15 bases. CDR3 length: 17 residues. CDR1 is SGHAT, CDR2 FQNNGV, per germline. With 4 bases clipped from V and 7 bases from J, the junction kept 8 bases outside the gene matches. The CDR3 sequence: CASSYWTSGGARNEQFF. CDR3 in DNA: TGTGCCAGCAGCTACTGGACTAGCGGGGGGGCACGTAATGAGCAGTTCTTC.

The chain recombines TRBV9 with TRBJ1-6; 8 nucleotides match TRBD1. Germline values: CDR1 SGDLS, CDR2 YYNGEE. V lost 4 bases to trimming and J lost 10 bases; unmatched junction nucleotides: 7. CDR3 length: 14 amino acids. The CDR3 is CASSTLTGDSPLHF. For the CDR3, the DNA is TGTGCCAGCAGCACCCTGACAGGGGACTCACCCCTCCACTTT.

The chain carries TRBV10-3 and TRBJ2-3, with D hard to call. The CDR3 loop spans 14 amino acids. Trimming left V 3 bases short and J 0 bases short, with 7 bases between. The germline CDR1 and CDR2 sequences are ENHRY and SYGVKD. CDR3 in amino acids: CAISDSASTDTQYF. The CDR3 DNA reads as TGTGCCATCAGTGATAGTGCTAGCACAGATACGCAGTATTTT.

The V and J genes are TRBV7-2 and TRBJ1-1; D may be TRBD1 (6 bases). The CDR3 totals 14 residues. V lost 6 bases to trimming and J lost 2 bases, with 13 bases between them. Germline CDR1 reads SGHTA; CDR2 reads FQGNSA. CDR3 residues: CASSQWTANTEAFF. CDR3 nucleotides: TGTGCCAGCAGTCAGTGGACAGCTAACACTGAAGCTTTCTTT.

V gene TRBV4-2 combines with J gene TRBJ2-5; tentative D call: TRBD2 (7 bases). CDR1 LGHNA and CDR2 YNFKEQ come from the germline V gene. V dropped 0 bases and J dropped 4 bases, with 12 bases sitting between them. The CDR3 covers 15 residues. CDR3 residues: CASSQEGGATETQYF. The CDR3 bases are TGTGCCAGCAGCCAAGAGGGGGGGGCCACAGAGACCCAGTACTTC.

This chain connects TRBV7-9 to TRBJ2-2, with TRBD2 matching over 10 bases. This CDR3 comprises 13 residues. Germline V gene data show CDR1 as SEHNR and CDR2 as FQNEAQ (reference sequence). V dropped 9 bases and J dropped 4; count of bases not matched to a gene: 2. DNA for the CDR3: TGTGCCAGAGGACTAGCGGTCACCGGGGAGCTGTTTTTT. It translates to CARGLAVTGELFF.

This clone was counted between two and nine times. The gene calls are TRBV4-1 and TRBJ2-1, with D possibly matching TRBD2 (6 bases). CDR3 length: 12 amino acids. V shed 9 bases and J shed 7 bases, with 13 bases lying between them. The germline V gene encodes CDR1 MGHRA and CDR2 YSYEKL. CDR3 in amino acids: CASSGPTNEQFF. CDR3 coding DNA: TGCGCCAGTAGCGGTCCCACAAATGAGCAGTTCTTC.

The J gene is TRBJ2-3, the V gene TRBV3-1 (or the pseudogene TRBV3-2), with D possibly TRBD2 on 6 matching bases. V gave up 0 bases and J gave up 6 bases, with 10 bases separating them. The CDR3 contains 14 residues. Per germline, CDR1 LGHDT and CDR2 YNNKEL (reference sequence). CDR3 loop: CASSQDLLADTQYF. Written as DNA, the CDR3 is TGTGCCAGCAGCCAAGATCTCCTAGCGGATACGCAGTATTTT.